This T cell receptor (beta chain) was sequenced for a study of a mutant IDH1 vaccine in newly diagnosed glioma. Study information: Patients were started on vaccination 4-6 weeks after radiotherapy alone, or with temozolomide cycles. Of treated patients, approximately 62% were men and about 38% women, averaging roughly 40 years. Most patients had radiochemotherapy with temozolomide before enrollment; others had one alone.

As to this clone: Its antigen remains unidentified.

Broader study findings: Pseudoprogression apparently tracked independently of changes in top peripheral T cell clonotypes.

Time point defined: week 5, during vaccination. All doses held 300 ug of mutant IDH1 20-mer peptide, with topical imiquimod. Here immunoSEQ multiplex PCR was the method, and the copy in TCRdb shows in-frame clones only, minus some. Of around 25,000 clones listed, approximately 79% are singletons. Germline loops: CDR1 MDHEN, CDR2 SYDVKM. The CDR3 length is 11 residues. V dropped 5 bases and J dropped 9 bases, with 8 bases sitting between them. This rearrangement joins TRBV28 to TRBJ1-5, with no clear D. The sample consisted of PBMCs, taken from a glioma patient whose treatment included an IDH1 peptide vaccine. The origin of this receptor is a middle-aged man with glioma. Some clones in this sample may be carry-over from other donors' samples. CDR3 bases: TGTGCCAGCAGTCAGACCAGGCCCCAGCATTTT. Protein sequence: CASSQTRPQHF.